This T cell receptor (beta chain) was sequenced during a study of blood T cells in healthy people across ages. Study in general: When template switching was applied, about one barcoded beta molecule was captured per two T cells.

The CDR3 is made up of 15 amino acids. V shed 2 bases, J shed 5 bases, and the junction held 7 bases outside the gene matches. Germline loops: CDR1 DFQATT, CDR2 SNEGSKA (reference sequence). A second PCR of roughly 7 to 11 cycles used a sample-barcoded 5' primer and a J-beta primer mix. At least 3 million CDR3-containing paired-end reads were obtained per sample. TCRdb re-called the 5' RACE reads with MiXCR, one entry per CDR3 protein. Among 780,000 or so distinct CDR3 sequences listed, 25% were seen once. Study-wide results and limits: Fewer expanded clones and more diversity marked long-lived versus aged donors.

Comment on this clonotype: Its antigen remains unknown.

Another study also made use of these data, one on T cells of mothers and their children.

Specimen: blood. This receptor was taken from a boy younger than 18 in good health. This sequence joins TRBV20-1 and TRBJ1-5; TRBD1 agrees at 9 bases. In DNA, the CDR3 is TGCAGTGCTAGACCAGGGACAGGGTGGGATCAGCCCCAGCATTTT. It specifies CSARPGTGWDQPQHF.